The present T cell receptor (beta chain) was sequenced within a study of radiotherapy plus CTLA-4 blockade in lung cancer. For the study at large: Disease control was present in roughly a third of patients, and objective responses in 15% to 20%.

TCRdb's table, derived via immunoSEQ multiplex PCR, lists solely in-frame clones and lacks some. Of 48,000 or so clones listed, around four fifths are singletons. Trimming pared 5 bases from V and 2 bases from J, leaving 15 bases between. The CDR3 covers 14 residues. The germline V gene has CDR1 GTSNPN and CDR2 SVGIG (reference sequence). CTLA-4 blockade with ipilimumab, together with focal radiation, was given to patients with chemo-refractory metastatic non-small-cell lung cancer. Study observations and caveats: Tumor-derived TCR clones expanded in blood after radiotherapy plus ipilimumab.

With respect to this clone: Its specificity is not known.

V and J are TRBV30 and TRBJ1-2; a possible D gene is TRBD1 (5 bases). The sample in question was peripheral blood, obtained from a patient treated with radiotherapy plus ipilimumab. This TCR came from a human donor with non-small cell lung cancer whose response to radiotherapy plus ipilimumab could not be evaluated. CDR3 in DNA: TGTGCCTGGGTCCTCCCGGGGGGGAACTATGGCTACACCTTC. Protein product: CAWVLPGGNYGYTF.